This TCR beta chain was sequenced during a study of T cells in tuberculosis. Study observations and caveats: Shorter CDR3-alpha in active tuberculosis partly drove smaller distances.

A single count supports this clone. Its specificity is not known. Repertoires were generated with immunoSEQ multiplex PCR, while TCRdb's copy carries only in-frame clones and drops some. The table includes 25,000 to 35,000 clones, less than 97% detected once. The CDR3 runs to 13 residues. Trimming shortened V by 5 bases and J by 4 bases, and 11 bases separated the two germline ends. Germline values: CDR1 SGHTA, CDR2 FQGNSA. This chain links TRBV7-2 with TRBJ1-2, with D possibly TRBD1 on 5 matching bases. The source of this sequence is a donor aged 5-35 years with latent tuberculosis or without tuberculosis infection. Sequenced input: PBMCs. The CDR3, as DNA: TGTGCCAGCAGCCCCGACAGTTCCTATGGCTACACCTTC. Its translation is CASSPDSSYGYTF.